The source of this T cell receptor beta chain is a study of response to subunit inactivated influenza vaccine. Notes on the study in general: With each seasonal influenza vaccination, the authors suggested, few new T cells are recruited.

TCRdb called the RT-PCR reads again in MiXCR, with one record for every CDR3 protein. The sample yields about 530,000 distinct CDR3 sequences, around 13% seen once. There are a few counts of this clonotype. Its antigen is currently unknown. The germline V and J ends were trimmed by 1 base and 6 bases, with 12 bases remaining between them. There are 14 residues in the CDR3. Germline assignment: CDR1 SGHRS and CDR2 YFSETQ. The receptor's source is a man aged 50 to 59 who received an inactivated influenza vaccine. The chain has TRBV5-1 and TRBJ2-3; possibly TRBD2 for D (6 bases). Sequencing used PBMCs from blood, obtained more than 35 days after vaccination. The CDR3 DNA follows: TGCGCCAGCAGCTTGACGTACCTAGCGGATACGCAGTATTTT. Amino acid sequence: CASSLTYLADTQYF.